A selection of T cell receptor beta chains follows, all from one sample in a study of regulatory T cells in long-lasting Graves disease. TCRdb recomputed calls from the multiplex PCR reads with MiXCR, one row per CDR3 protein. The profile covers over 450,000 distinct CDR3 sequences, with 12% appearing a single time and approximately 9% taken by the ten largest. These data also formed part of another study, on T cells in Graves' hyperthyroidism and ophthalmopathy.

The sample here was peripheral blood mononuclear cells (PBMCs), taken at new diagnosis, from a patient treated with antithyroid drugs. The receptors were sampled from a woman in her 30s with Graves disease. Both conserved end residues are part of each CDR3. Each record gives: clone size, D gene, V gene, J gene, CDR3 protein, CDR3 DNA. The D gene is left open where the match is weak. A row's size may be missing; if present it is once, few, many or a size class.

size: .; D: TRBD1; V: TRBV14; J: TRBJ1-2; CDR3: CASSQDSGTVYGYTF; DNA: TGTGCCAGCAGCCAAGATTCGGGGACAGTCTATGGCTACACCTTC
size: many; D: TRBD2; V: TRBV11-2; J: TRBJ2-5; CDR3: CASSLVGGSKETQYF; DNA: TGTGCCAGCAGCCTCGTCGGCGGGAGCAAGGAGACCCAGTACTTC
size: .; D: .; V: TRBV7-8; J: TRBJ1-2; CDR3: CASSLNLAGTSGYTF; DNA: TGTGCCAGCAGCTTAAATTTGGCAGGAACGAGTGGCTACACCTTC
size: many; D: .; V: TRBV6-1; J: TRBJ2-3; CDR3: CASSKVTIRGSTDTQYF; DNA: TGTGCCAGCAGTAAAGTTACGATCCGAGGGAGCACAGATACGCAGTATTTT
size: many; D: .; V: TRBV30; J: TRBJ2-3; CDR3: CAWKTSGTDTQYF; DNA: TGTGCCTGGAAGACCTCGGGCACAGATACGCAGTATTTT
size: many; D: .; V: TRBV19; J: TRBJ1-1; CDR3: CASSIDRGAGTEAFF; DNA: TGTGCCAGTAGTATAGATAGAGGGGCTGGCACTGAAGCTTTCTTT
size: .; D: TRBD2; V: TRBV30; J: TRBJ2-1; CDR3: CAWSRGGSVDEQFF; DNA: TGTGCCTGGAGTCGCGGGGGTTCAGTCGATGAGCAGTTCTTC
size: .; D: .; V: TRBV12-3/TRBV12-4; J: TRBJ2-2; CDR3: CASSFRRGPGELFF; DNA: TGTGCCAGCAGTTTTAGGCGGGGACCCGGGGAGCTGTTTTTT
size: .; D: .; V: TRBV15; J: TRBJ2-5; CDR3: CATSRVSSIETQYF; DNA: TGTGCCACCAGCAGAGTATCCTCGATCGAGACCCAGTACTTC
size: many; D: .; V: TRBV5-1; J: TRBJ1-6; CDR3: CASSLEVPNSPLHF; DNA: TGCGCCAGCAGCTTGGAGGTCCCTAATTCACCCCTCCACTTT
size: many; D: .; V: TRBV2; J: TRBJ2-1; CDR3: CASRPRDKEPNYNEQFF; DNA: TGTGCCAGCAGGCCCCGGGACAAAGAACCAAACTACAATGAGCAGTTCTTC
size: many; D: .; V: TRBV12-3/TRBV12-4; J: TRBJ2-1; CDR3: CASSPLGESEQFF; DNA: TGTGCCAGCAGCCCCCTTGGAGAAAGTGAGCAGTTCTTC
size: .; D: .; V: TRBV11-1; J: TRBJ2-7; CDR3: CAGSPGRNLEQYF; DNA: TGCGCCGGCAGCCCTGGGCGAAACCTCGAGCAGTACTTC
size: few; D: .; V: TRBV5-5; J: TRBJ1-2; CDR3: CASSLVQTGPYGYTF; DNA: TGTGCCAGCAGCTTGGTACAAACAGGGCCCTATGGCTACACCTTC
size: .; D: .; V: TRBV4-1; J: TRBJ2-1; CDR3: CASSLPGLRSNEQFF; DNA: TGCGCCAGCAGCCTTCCCGGTCTACGGAGCAATGAGCAGTTCTTC
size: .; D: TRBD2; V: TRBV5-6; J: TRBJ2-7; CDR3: CASTNMGRDRYF; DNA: TGTGCCAGCACCAATATGGGGAGGGATCGGTACTTC
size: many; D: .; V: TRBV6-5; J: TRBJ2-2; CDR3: CASSYDYANTGELFF; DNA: TGTGCCAGCAGTTACGACTACGCGAACACCGGGGAGCTGTTTTTT
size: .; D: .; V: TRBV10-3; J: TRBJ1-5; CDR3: CAISEQVVTDQPQHF; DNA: TGTGCCATCAGTGAGCAGGTGGTAACGGATCAGCCCCAGCATTTT
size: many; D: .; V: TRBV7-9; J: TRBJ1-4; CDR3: CASSSLWSEKLFF; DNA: TGTGCCAGCAGCTCCCTCTGGTCTGAAAAACTGTTTTTT
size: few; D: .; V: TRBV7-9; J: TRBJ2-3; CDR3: CASSSPPGRTDTQYF; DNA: TGTGCCAGCAGCTCACCCCCGGGGCGCACAGATACGCAGTATTTT
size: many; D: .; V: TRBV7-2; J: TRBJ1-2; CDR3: CASSPQGFFGYTF; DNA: TGTGCCAGCTCCCCACAGGGTTTCTTTGGCTACACCTTC
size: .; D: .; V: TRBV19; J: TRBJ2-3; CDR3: CASSSFTGTDTQYF; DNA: TGTGCCAGTAGTAGTTTTACCGGCACAGATACGCAGTATTTT
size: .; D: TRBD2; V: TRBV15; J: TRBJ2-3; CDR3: CATSRDKTSGADTQYF; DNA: TGTGCCACCAGCAGAGACAAGACTAGCGGCGCAGATACGCAGTATTTT
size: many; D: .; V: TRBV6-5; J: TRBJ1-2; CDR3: CASSYEGRGSYTF; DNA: TGTGCCAGCAGTTACGAGGGGAGGGGAAGCTACACCTTC
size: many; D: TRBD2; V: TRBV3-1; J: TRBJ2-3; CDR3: CASSQTSGGTDTQYF; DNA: TGTGCCAGCAGCCAAACTAGCGGTGGCACAGATACGCAGTATTTT
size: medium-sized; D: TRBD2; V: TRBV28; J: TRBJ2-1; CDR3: CASSLASSGYNEQFF; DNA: TGTGCCAGCAGTTTAGCGTCTAGCGGATACAATGAGCAGTTCTTC